The 27 T cell receptor beta chains in this list originate from one sample, sequenced in a study of beta chain features in type 1 diabetes. Expressed TCRB transcripts got sequenced, as all isolated RNA was reverse transcribed. Here immunoSEQ multiplex PCR was the method, and the copy in TCRdb shows in-frame clones only, minus some. Of about 900,000 clones listed, 15% to 20% are singletons. The sequenced sample was naive CD4+ T cells from blood. These receptors all come from a woman aged 18-29 years in good health.

The sample holds a few counts of this clone. The V gene is TRBV6-5, the J gene TRBJ1-4, with D uncertain. The CDR3 has 15 amino acids. CDR1 and CDR2 from the germline V gene are MNHEY and SVGAGI. V lost 2 bases and J 0 bases, leaving 7 bases between the germline ends. CDR3 sequence (DNA): TGTGCCAGCAGTTACGGGTTCGCAACTAATGAAAAACTGTTTTTT. It codes for CASSYGFATNEKLFF.

The chain couples TRBV11-1 to TRBJ1-1; tentative D call: TRBD1 (6 bases). The germline gives CDR1 SGHAT, CDR2 FQDESV (reference sequence). The ends were cut back, 6 bases at V and 4 bases at J, with 12 bases in the middle. The CDR3 is made up of 13 amino acids. DNA of the CDR3: TGTGCCAGCAGAACACACAGGGCCACTGAAGCTTTCTTT. Amino acid sequence: CASRTHRATEAFF.

This clone has only a few counts. This rearrangement joins TRBV5-4 to TRBJ2-2; no clear D gene. The V end was cut by 2 bases, the J end by 5 bases, with 10 bases between. This CDR3 is 14 amino acids long. The germline CDR1 and CDR2 sequences are SGHNT and YYREEE (reference sequence). The CDR3 DNA sequence: TGTGCCAGCAGCTTATTATCGAGAACCGGGGAGCTGTTTTTT. Protein product: CASSLLSRTGELFF.

The genes are TRBV9 and TRBJ2-2; D might be TRBD2 (6 bases). CDR3 length: 14 amino acids. Trimming shortened V by 3 bases and J by 3 bases, and 9 bases separated the two germline ends. Germline CDR1 reads SGDLS; CDR2 reads YYNGEE. The CDR3, as DNA: TGTGCCAGCAGCGGGCCGGGGGACACCGGGGAGCTGTTTTTT. This encodes CASSGPGDTGELFF. The full variable domain, completed using reference TRBV9 and TRBJ2-2, is DSGVTQTPKHLITATGQRVTLRCSPRSGDLSVYWYQQSLDQGLQFLIQYYNGEERAKGNILERFSAQQFPDLHSELNLSSLELGDSALYFCASSGPGDTGELFFGEGSRLTVL.

This clone has a handful of counts. This chain uses TRBV5-1 with TRBJ1-5; D is possibly TRBD1 (6 bases). The CDR3 sequence is 14 residues long. Germline CDR1 is SGHRS and CDR2 is YFSETQ. Trimming removed 8 bases from V and 4 bases from J, with 16 bases in between. The CDR3 DNA sequence: TGCGCCAGTAGTCCAGGGGACGTTAATCAGCCCCAGCATTTT. Protein: CASSPGDVNQPQHF.

The gene calls are TRBV28 and TRBJ1-2; 7 nucleotides match TRBD1. CDR1 and CDR2 from the germline V gene are MDHEN and SYDVKM. The ends lost 4 bases at V and 8 bases at J; junction bases unmatched: 16. The CDR3 consists of 16 residues. CDR3 coding DNA: TGTGCCAGCAGTTCAACGAGGGGGCTTAGGGGCGAGGGCTACACCTTC. Protein sequence: CASSSTRGLRGEGYTF.

The chain links TRBV7-9 to TRBJ2-5, with D perhaps given as TRBD1 or TRBD2 (7 bases each). CDR1 and CDR2 from the germline V gene are SEHNR and FQNEAQ (reference sequence). This CDR3 spans 17 amino acids. Trimming took off 5 bases at V and 0 bases at J, with 19 bases between the two ends. The CDR3 bases are TGTGCCAGCAGCCCAAACAGGGGAGGGGCGTACCAAGAGACCCAGTACTTC. Translation gives CASSPNRGGAYQETQYF.

This clone was detected a few times. The chain has TRBV4-2 and TRBJ2-2; D ambiguous. CDR1 and CDR2 (germline): LGHNA, YNFKEQ. The CDR3 has 16 amino acids. V was trimmed by 0 bases and J by 6 bases, leaving 14 bases between them. CDR3 nucleotides: TGTGCCAGCAGCCAAGATTGGCCCAGTCGTGCCGGGGAGCTGTTTTTT. It yields the protein CASSQDWPSRAGELFF.

This clone was found a few times. This chain connects TRBV28 to TRBJ2-1; weak D call: TRBD2 (5 bases). V was pared by 10 bases and J by 6 bases, with 13 bases between. CDR3 length: 12 amino acids. Germline loops: CDR1 MDHEN, CDR2 SYDVKM. CDR3 protein: CAIRDPGNEQFF. The CDR3 nucleotides read TGTGCCATCCGGGATCCGGGCAATGAGCAGTTCTTC.

The chain is built from TRBV19 and TRBJ2-7; weak D call: TRBD2 (6 bases). Germline V gene data show CDR1 as LNHDA and CDR2 as SQIVND (reference sequence). Trimming shortened V by 5 bases and J by 3 bases, and 17 bases separated the two germline ends. The CDR3 is 15 residues long. The CDR3 region is CASSLRPGRIYEQYF. The DNA of the CDR3 is TGTGCCAGTAGTCTTCGTCCAGGGAGGATCTACGAGCAGTACTTC.

In this sample, this clone turned up a few times. This rearrangement joins TRBV19 to TRBJ2-5; 10 nucleotides match TRBD2. From germline, CDR1 is LNHDA and CDR2 SQIVND (reference sequence). Trimming took 6 bases from V and 0 from J; bases not matched to a gene: 4. The CDR3 is made up of 15 amino acids. The CDR3 loop reads CASRSGRANQETQYF. The CDR3 DNA follows: TGTGCCAGTAGAAGCGGGAGGGCCAACCAAGAGACCCAGTACTTC.

In this sample, this clone turned up a few times. The V call is TRBV11-2, the J call TRBJ2-1; TRBD2 agrees at 10 bases. The CDR3 runs 13 residues. Losses at the gene ends were 4 bases for V and 14 bases for J; bases not matched to a gene: 8. Looked up from germline, CDR1 is SGHAT and CDR2 is FQNNGV. CDR3 coding DNA: TGTGCCAGCAGCTCCGGGACTAGCGTCGAAAAGTTCTTC. Its protein product is CASSSGTSVEKFF. The variable domain in full, completed from reference TRBV11-2 and TRBJ2-1, reads EAGVAQSPRYKIIEKRQSVAFWCNPISGHATLYWYQQILGQGPKLLIQFQNNGVVDDSQLPKDRFSAERLKGVDSTLKIQPAKLEDSAVYLCASSSGTSVEKFFGPGTRLTVL.

This clone was counted between two and nine times. CDR3 residues: CASSYSYFRELFF. In DNA form, the CDR3 reads TGTGCCAGCAGTTACTCGTACTTCCGGGAGCTGTTTTTT. J is TRBJ2-2 and V is TRBV6-6; D unclear. This CDR3 contains 13 residues. The V end was cut by 0 bases, the J end by 9 bases, with 8 bases between. Per the germline V gene, CDR1 is MNHNY and CDR2 is SVGAGI (reference sequence).

This clone was recorded a few times. The chain couples TRBV7-3 to TRBJ2-1, with a possible D match to TRBD2 (5 bases). The CDR3 runs to 14 residues. The V gene lost 0 bases and the J gene lost 6 bases, with 9 bases spanning the gap. CDR1 and CDR2 (germline): SGHTA, FQGTGA. This chain's CDR3 is CASSLTAGINEQFF. The CDR3 DNA sequence: TGTGCCAGCAGCTTAACCGCGGGTATCAATGAGCAGTTCTTC.

This clone has just one count. The chain links TRBV5-1 to TRBJ2-5; TRBD2 is a possible D gene (5 bases). The germline gives CDR1 SGHRS, CDR2 YFSETQ. Trimming left V 3 bases short and J 11 bases short, with 17 bases between. CDR3 length equals 13 residues. CDR3 loop: CASSSSQFGEQYF. In nucleotides, the CDR3 is TGCGCCAGCAGCTCAAGTCAATTCGGGGAGCAGTACTTC.

This clone was found a few times. This chain joins TRBV18 and TRBJ2-3; 11 bases align to TRBD2. The germline CDR1 and CDR2 sequences are KGHSH and LQKENI. This CDR3 spans 15 amino acids. Trimming took 4 bases from V and 6 from J; bases not matched to a gene: 6. The CDR3 DNA sequence: TGTGCCAGCTCACTACTAGCGGGAGTCGCGGATACGCAGTATTTT. Translating gives CASSLLAGVADTQYF.

Only a few counts were recorded for this clone. The rearrangement joins TRBV7-2 to TRBJ2-7; 8 bases fit TRBD2. The germline CDR1 and CDR2 sequences are SGHTA and FQGNSA. The length of the CDR3 is 16 residues. Unmatched junction bases numbered 9, after V lost 3 bases and J lost 2 bases. The CDR3, as DNA: TGTGCCAGCAGCTTGACCGGGACTAGGGGTCCCTACGAGCAGTACTTC. It is translated as CASSLTGTRGPYEQYF. The entire variable domain, with the rest obtained from reference TRBV7-2 and TRBJ2-7, is as follows: GAGVSQSPSNKVTEKGKDVELRCDPISGHTALYWYRQSLGQGLEFLIYFQGNSAPDKSGLPSDRFSAERTGGSVSTLTIQRTQQEDSAVYLCASSLTGTRGPYEQYFGPGTRLTVT.

This clone appeared a few times. J is TRBJ2-4 and V is TRBV7-9; the match to TRBD1 covers 7 bases. The CDR3 is 15 residues long. Trimming removed 1 base from V and 6 bases from J; junction bases left unmatched: 6. CDR1 and CDR2 from the germline V gene are SEHNR and FQNEAQ (reference sequence). The CDR3 DNA follows: TGTGCCAGCAGCTTAGGTAACAGGGGTGCAAACATTCAGTACTTC. Amino acid sequence: CASSLGNRGANIQYF.

The rearrangement uses TRBV7-9 and TRBJ1-1; D gene unclear. V gave up 1 base and J gave up 2 bases, with 8 bases separating them. Germline assignment: CDR1 SEHNR and CDR2 FQNEAQ (reference sequence). This CDR3 is built from 14 residues. CDR3 nucleotides: TGTGCCAGCAGCTTAGGGGCGCTTAACACTGAAGCTTTCTTT. Protein product: CASSLGALNTEAFF.

This clone was observed a few times. The chain recombines TRBV6-6 with TRBJ2-3, with unresolved D. The CDR3 covers 13 residues. Germline values: CDR1 MNHNY, CDR2 SVGAGI (reference sequence). The germline V and J ends were trimmed by 4 bases and 4 bases, with 9 bases remaining between them. The DNA of the CDR3 is TGTGCCAGCAGTTCCTTAGGGTCAGATACGCAGTATTTT. It yields the protein CASSSLGSDTQYF.

This clone came up a few times. The chain has TRBV7-9 and TRBJ2-3; TRBD1 or TRBD2 may be the D gene (5 bases each). Per germline, CDR1 SEHNR and CDR2 FQNEAQ (reference sequence). The CDR3 runs to 12 residues. The V and J ends lost 5 bases and 14 bases respectively, with 17 bases between them. The CDR3 protein is CASSPGPPTWYF. The CDR3 bases are TGTGCCAGCAGCCCGGGACCCCCTACGTGGTATTTT.

This chain links TRBV6-6 with TRBJ1-4, with no clear D. The V gene's germline CDR1 is MNHNY and CDR2 SVGAGI (reference sequence). CDR3 length equals 14 residues. V was shortened by 0 bases and J by 7 bases, with 9 bases between the two germline ends. The CDR3: CASSYSVRVEKLFF. The CDR3 bases are TGTGCCAGCAGTTACTCGGTTCGTGTTGAAAAACTGTTTTTT.

The gene calls are TRBV28 and TRBJ2-7; 8 bases fit TRBD2. Germline-derived CDR1 and CDR2 are MDHEN and SYDVKM. Trimming cost V 7 bases and J 5 bases; bases outside gene matches: 7. The CDR3 extends over 13 amino acids. CDR3 amino acids: CASNKGLVDEQYF. The CDR3 DNA reads as TGTGCCAGCAATAAGGGACTAGTAGACGAGCAGTACTTC.

This clone was seen only a few times. The chain uses TRBV28 and TRBJ2-7; 7 nucleotides agree with TRBD2. Losses at the gene ends were 2 bases for V and 3 bases for J; bases not matched to a gene: 7. The length of the CDR3 is 15 residues. CDR1 is MDHEN, CDR2 SYDVKM, per germline. The CDR3 coding sequence is TGTGCCAGCAGTTTACTTTCTAGCGGTGGCTACGAGCAGTACTTC. It is translated as CASSLLSSGGYEQYF. Complete variable domain (other parts from reference TRBV28 and TRBJ2-7): DVKVTQSSRYLVKRTGEKVFLECVQDMDHENMFWYRQDPGLGLRLIYFSYDVKMKEKGDIPEGYSVSREKKERFSLILESASTNQTSMYLCASSLLSSGGYEQYFGPGTRLTVT.

This clone was seen a few times. The chain has TRBV11-3 and TRBJ2-1; 7 bases line up with TRBD1. V gave up 6 bases and J gave up 8 bases; unmatched junction bases: 10. The CDR3 contains 14 residues. The germline V gene encodes CDR1 SGHNT and CDR2 YENEEA. This CDR3 reads CASSKGTDVDEQFF. CDR3 nucleotide sequence: TGTGCCAGCAGTAAAGGGACAGATGTTGATGAGCAGTTCTTC.

The genes are TRBV19 and TRBJ2-1; 10 bases are shared with TRBD2. The CDR3 consists of 13 residues. Trimming took 7 bases from V and 15 from J; bases not matched to a gene: 12. Germline V gives CDR1 LNHDA, CDR2 SQIVND (reference sequence). The CDR3 region has the DNA TGTGCCAGTACCACTAGCGGGGTCGGCAATTTGTTCTTC. Its protein is CASTTSGVGNLFF.

The rearrangement joins TRBV7-8 to TRBJ1-1, with D uncertain. Per germline, CDR1 SGHVS and CDR2 FQNEAQ. V was shortened by 5 bases and J by 3 bases, with 10 bases between the two germline ends. The CDR3 is 13 amino acids. The CDR3, as DNA: TGTGCCAGCAGCGTTGTGCGAGACACTGAAGCTTTCTTT. It is translated as CASSVVRDTEAFF.